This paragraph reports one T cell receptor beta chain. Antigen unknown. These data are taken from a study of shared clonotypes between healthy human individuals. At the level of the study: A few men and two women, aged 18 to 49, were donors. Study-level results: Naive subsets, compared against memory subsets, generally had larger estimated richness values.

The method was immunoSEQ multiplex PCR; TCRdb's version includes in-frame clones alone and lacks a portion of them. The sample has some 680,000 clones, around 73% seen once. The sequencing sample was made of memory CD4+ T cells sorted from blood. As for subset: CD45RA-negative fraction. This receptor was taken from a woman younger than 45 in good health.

The CDR3 DNA is TGTGCCAGCAAAGGGACAGGCGAGCACTACGAGCAGTACTTC. Translating gives CASKGTGEHYEQYF. V and J are TRBV6-6 and TRBJ2-7, with 8 bases that match TRBD1. Germline values: CDR1 MNHNY, CDR2 SVGAGI (reference sequence). J gave up 3 bases and V 7 bases, and 8 bases lay outside the gene matches. The CDR3 spans 14 residues.